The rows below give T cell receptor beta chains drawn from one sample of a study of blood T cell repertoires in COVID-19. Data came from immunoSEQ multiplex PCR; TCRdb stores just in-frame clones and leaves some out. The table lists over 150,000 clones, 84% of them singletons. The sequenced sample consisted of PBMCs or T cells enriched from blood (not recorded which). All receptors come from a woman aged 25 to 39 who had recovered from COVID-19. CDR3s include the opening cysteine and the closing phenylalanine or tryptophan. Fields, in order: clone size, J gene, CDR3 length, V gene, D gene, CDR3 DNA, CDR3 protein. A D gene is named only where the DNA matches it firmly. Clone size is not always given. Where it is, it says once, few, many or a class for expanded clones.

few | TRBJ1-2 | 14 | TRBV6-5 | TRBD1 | TGTGCCAGCAACGTCGGACAGGGAGGAAGTGGCTACACCTTC | CASNVGQGGSGYTF
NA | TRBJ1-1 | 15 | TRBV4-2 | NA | TGTGCCAGCAGCCAAGATGGGGCAGAGTGGACTGAAGCTTTCTTT | CASSQDGAEWTEAFF
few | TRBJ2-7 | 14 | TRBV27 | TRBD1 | TGTGCCAGCAGTTTTGGGGACAGTACCTACGAGCAGTACTTC | CASSFGDSTYEQYF
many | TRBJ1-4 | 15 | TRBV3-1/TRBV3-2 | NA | TGTGCCAGCAGCCAAGGACAGGCGATTAATGAAAAACTGTTTTTT | CASSQGQAINEKLFF
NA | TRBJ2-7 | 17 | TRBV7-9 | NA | TGTGCCAGCAGCTCAATATCTGGACAGAAGATTTCCTACGAGCAGTACTTC | CASSSISGQKISYEQYF
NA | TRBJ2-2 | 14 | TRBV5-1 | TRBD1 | TGCGCCAGCAGCTTGGGACAGGGCACCGGGGAGCTGTTTTTT | CASSLGQGTGELFF
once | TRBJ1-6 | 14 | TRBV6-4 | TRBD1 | TGTGCCAGCAGTGAGACAGGGCGAAATTCACCCCTCCACTTT | CASSETGRNSPLHF
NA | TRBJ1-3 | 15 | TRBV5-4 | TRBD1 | TGTGCCAGCAGCCGAGGGACAGCCTCTGGAAACACCATATATTTT | CASSRGTASGNTIYF
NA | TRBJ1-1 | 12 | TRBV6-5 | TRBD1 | TGTGCCAGCACCGTTCAGGGGGGACAACCTTTCTTT | CASTVQGGQPFF
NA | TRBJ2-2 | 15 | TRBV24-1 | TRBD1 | TGTGCCACCAGTGAACCGGGACAGGACACCGGGGAGCTGTTTTTT | CATSEPGQDTGELFF
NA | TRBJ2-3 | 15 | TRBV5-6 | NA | TGTGCCAGCAGCCTGGACCGGGTCCACACAGATACGCAGTATTTT | CASSLDRVHTDTQYF
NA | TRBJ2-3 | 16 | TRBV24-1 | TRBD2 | TGTGCCACCAGTGATTGGACTAGCGGGAGGACAGATACGCAGTATTTT | CATSDWTSGRTDTQYF
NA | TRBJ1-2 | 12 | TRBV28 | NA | TGTGCCAGCAGTTTTCGCGGGGGCGGCTACACCTTC | CASSFRGGGYTF
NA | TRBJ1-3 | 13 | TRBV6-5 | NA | TGTGCCAGCAAACTGAACTCTGGAAACACCATATATTTT | CASKLNSGNTIYF
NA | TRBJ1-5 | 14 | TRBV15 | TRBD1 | TGTGCCACCAGCAGGGGACAGGGCAATCAGCCCCAGCATTTT | CATSRGQGNQPQHF
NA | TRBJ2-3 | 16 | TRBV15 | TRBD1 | TGTGCCACCTTCTTAGGGCGGACAGGGATCACAGATACGCAGTATTTT | CATFLGRTGITDTQYF
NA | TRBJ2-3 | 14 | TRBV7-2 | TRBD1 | TGTGCCAGCAGCCCTCGACAGGGGGCAAATACGCAGTATTTT | CASSPRQGANTQYF
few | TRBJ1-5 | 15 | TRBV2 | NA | TGTGCCAGCAGTGAAGACAGGGTGAGCAATCAGCCCCAGCATTTT | CASSEDRVSNQPQHF
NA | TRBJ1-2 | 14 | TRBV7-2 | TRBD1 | TGTGCCAGCAGCTTACGGGACAGGGAGAATGGCTACACCTTC | CASSLRDRENGYTF
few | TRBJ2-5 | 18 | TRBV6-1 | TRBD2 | TGTGCCAGCAGTGAAACCCAATGGACTAGCGGGGATCGGGAGACCCAGTACTTC | CASSETQWTSGDRETQYF
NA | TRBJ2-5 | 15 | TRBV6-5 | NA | TGTGCCAGCAGTTACCTCCCTGGGCGGGCGGAGACCCAGTACTTC | CASSYLPGRAETQYF
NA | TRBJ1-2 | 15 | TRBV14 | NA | TGTGCCAGCAGCCAAGAGGTGACAAACTTAAAAGGCTACACCTTC | CASSQEVTNLKGYTF
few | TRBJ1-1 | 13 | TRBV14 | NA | TGTGCCAGCAGCCAGGGCATGAACACTGAAGCTTTCTTT | CASSQGMNTEAFF
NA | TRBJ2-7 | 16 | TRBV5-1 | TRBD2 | TGCGCCAGCAGCTTGGTTACTAGCGGGAGTTCCTACGAGCAGTACTTC | CASSLVTSGSSYEQYF
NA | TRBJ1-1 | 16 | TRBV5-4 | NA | TGTGCCAGCAGCGTGGGGACATTGGTGCAGAACACTGAAGCTTTCTTT | CASSVGTLVQNTEAFF
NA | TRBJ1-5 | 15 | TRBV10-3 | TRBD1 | TGTGCCATCAGTGACAGTCCAGGGGGGAATCAGCCCCAGCATTTT | CAISDSPGGNQPQHF
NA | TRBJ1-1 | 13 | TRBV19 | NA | TGTGCCAGTATTCAGGGCCCGAACACTGAAGCTTTCTTT | CASIQGPNTEAFF
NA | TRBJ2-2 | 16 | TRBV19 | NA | TGTGCCAGTAGTCCCGCAGGCCGACATAACACCGGGGAGCTGTTTTTT | CASSPAGRHNTGELFF
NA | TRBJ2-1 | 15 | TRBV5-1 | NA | TGCGCCAGCAGCCAACCGGGGGTTACCTACAATGAGCAGTTCTTC | CASSQPGVTYNEQFF
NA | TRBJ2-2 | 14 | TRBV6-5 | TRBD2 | TGTGCCAGCAGACCCAGCGGGGGGGGCGGGGAGCTGTTTTTT | CASRPSGGGGELFF
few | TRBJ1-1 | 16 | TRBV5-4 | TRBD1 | TGTGCCAGCAGCCCCCGAGGGGGCCGAATTAACACTGAAGCTTTCTTT | CASSPRGGRINTEAFF
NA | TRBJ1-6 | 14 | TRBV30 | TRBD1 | TGTGCCTGGAGAGGACAGGGGGCGAATTCACCCCTCCACTTT | CAWRGQGANSPLHF
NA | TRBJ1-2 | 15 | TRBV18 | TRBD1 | TGTGCCAGCTCACCCGGGGACAGGGCCAAATATGGCTACACCTTC | CASSPGDRAKYGYTF
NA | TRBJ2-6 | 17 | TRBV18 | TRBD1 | TGTGCCAGCTCCAGACAGGGCCCTATCTCTGGGGCCAACGTCCTGACTTTC | CASSRQGPISGANVLTF
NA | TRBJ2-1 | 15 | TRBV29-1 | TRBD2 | TGCAGCTCCGGACTAGCGGGAGGGCCCTCGAATGAGCAGTTCTTC | CSSGLAGGPSNEQFF
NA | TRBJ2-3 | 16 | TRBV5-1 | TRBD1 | TGCGCCAGCAGATCCGACAGGGAACAAGGTGTAGATACGCAGTATTTT | CASRSDREQGVDTQYF
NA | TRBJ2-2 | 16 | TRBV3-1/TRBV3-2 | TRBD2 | TGTGCCAGCAGTTTCAGGACTAGCGGGGGGACCGGGGAGCTGTTTTTT | CASSFRTSGGTGELFF
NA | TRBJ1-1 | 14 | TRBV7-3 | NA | TGTGCCAGCAGCTTAAGAGGTGGAGGGGCAAGGGCTTTCTTT | CASSLRGGGARAFF
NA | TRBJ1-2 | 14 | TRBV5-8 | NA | TGTGCCAGCAGCTTGGGACCAGGTCGCTATGGCTACACCTTC | CASSLGPGRYGYTF
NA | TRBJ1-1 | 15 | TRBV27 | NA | TGTGCCAGCAGTTCATACAGGAACGGGAACACTGAAGCTTTCTTT | CASSSYRNGNTEAFF
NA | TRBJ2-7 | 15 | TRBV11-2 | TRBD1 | TGTGCCAGCAGCGCGACAGGGTCCTATTCCTACGAGCAGTACTTC | CASSATGSYSYEQYF
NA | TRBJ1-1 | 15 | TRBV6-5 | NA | TGTGCCAGCAGTTACCGGGTGGCACCGCGAACTGAAGCTTTCTTT | CASSYRVAPRTEAFF
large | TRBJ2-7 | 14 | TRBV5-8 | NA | TGTGCCAGCAGCTTGAGGAGGGGAGCCTACGAGCAGTACTTC | CASSLRRGAYEQYF
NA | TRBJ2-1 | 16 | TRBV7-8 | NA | TGTGCCAGCAGCCATCCAGGGACGCCAGCGGGCAATGAGCAGTTCTTC | CASSHPGTPAGNEQFF
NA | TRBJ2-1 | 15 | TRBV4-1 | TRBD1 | TGCGCCAGCAGACCCGACAGGGGGCTAGGCAATGAGCAGTTCTTC | CASRPDRGLGNEQFF
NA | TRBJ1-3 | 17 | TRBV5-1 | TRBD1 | TGCGCCAGCAGCTTGGAATTGGGACAGTGGTCTGGAAACACCATATATTTT | CASSLELGQWSGNTIYF
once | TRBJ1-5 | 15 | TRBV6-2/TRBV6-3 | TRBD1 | TGTGCCAGCAGTTGGGACAGGGGGCTTTTACAGCCCCAGCATTTT | CASSWDRGLLQPQHF